Reported below is one TCR beta chain. Its target antigen remains unknown. No base qualities exist here, and no much larger clone lies one base off it. CD8 naive samples consisted of CD45RO-negative cells that were positively selected for CCR7, yielding a CD45RA+CCR7+ population without TemRA cells. The donors were healthy, HIV-negative adults with no recently reported acute infections or vaccinations. Every donor was a Caucasian adult living in Nashville, Tennessee, USA. After blood collection by leukapheresis, PBMCs were isolated using Ficoll-Histopaque density gradient centrifugation and then cryopreserved in the vapor phase of liquid nitrogen. Analytical flow cytometry was used to check the purity and quantity of every magnetically sorted T cell population. From each sorted fraction, genomic DNA was isolated and quantified by UV absorbance on a Nanodrop 2000c. This specimen comes from a study of shared clonotypes between healthy human individuals (TCRdb year 2020). A note on the overall study: The cohort comprised a couple of women and a few men aged 18 to 49 years. For each donor, CD4 naive and CD4 memory were each given three plates, CD8 naive was given two plates, and CD8 memory was given one plate. To estimate repertoire size and how much clonotypes are shared between individuals, the study performed deep sequencing of blood TCR repertoires from about 5 healthy adults. Libraries were prepared and TCR repertoires were sequenced by different laboratories using diverse techniques, in order to increase sequencing depth and limit assay-specific biases. Leukapheresis yielded between about 0.85 and 10 billion PBMCs per donor. Points the paper makes about the study in general: Estimated clonotype richness was generally larger for naive than for memory subsets. Pairwise subsampling led to the expectation that sequencing depth would affect the degree of clonotype sharing among donors. Across four donors, roughly 5% of naive CD4, approximately 3.6% of naive CD8, 2% to 2.5% of memory CD4, and approximately 0.4% of memory CD8 clonotypes were shared. Because the study included a small number of donors, the genetic and exposure-history diversity represented was limited. Sampling was restricted to blood, and TCR repertoires in tissue are likely to differ from TCR repertoires in blood. Rarefaction of sorted-subset datasets indicated incomplete sequencing despite the large sequencing depth. Compared with non-shared clonotypes, the clonotypes found in all four sorted-subset donors had higher generation probabilities.

Using the deep immunoSEQ assay, multiplex PCR amplified TCR CDR3 regions from genomic DNA. For each cell subset, the extracted genomic DNA was distributed evenly across all wells of several immunoSEQ 96-well plates, and each plate served as one replicate. For sorted subsets, roughly 200 ng of genomic DNA, equivalent to tens of thousands of T cell genomes, went into each replicate PCR. Purified libraries were quantified with a Qubit 3.0 fluorometer, sized on a Bioanalyzer 2100, and re-quantified with the KAPA Library Quantification kit. Each immunoSEQ 96-well plate was sequenced on its own single-read 150-cycle Illumina NextSeq 550 flow cell. From the authors' description of their analysis: Because the immunoSEQ output held only junctional sequences and lacked quality scores, the filtering could not match the filtering applied to full-length reads. Sequences were annotated with PyIR, a Python wrapper for IgBLAST v1.9, and V/J genes and CDR3 were assigned using IMGT germline references. Any read was removed if the V/J assignment was weak (E-value above 1e-6), the CDR3 was missing, or the read contained stop codons, out-of-frame junctions, or ambiguous translated residues. V3J clonotypes were defined as sequences sharing an identical inferred V gene, J gene, and CDR3 amino acid sequence. Percentage overlap between repertoires was computed as shared unique clonotypes divided by the size of the smaller repertoire. Three approaches were used to assess repertoire richness: RTK rarefaction, the Chao1 estimator, and Recon v2.1 estimates of unobserved clonotypes. Generation probabilities were computed with OLGA for all TCRbeta clonotypes obtained by the gDNA method from several donors. The immuneACCESS repertoire file appears here via TCRdb, limited to in-frame rearrangements. These files lack a portion of the clones; in checked studies, under half of the deficit traces to unresolved V genes, and the cause of the others is not known. V and J calls and clone size are given by that table; D and trimming were obtained from the DNA. The sample table records approximately 720,000 clones; 92% of these occur just once. In total, the top ten clones hold roughly 22% of the sample.

V and J are truncated by 7 bases and 2 bases respectively, leaving an intervening sequence of 19 bases. Inclusive of the bounding cysteine and phenylalanine, the CDR3 is 16 residues long. CDR3 DNA is the only sequence kept; it has 48 bases, read in frame from the first base. CDR1 and CDR2 were assigned from the germline V gene as LGHNT and FRNRAP. Sequenced sample: naive CD8+ T cells sorted from blood. The cell subset or site label, as the study defines it: CD45RA+CCR7+. This receptor chain uses TRBV12-5 and TRBJ2-3, with no confidently assigned D gene. The sequence derives from a man aged 25 to 40 in good health. The DNA sequence is TGTGCTAGTGCCTTGGGCCGTACCGGGTTCACAGATACGCAGTATTTT. This sequence encodes CASALGRTGFTDTQYF.